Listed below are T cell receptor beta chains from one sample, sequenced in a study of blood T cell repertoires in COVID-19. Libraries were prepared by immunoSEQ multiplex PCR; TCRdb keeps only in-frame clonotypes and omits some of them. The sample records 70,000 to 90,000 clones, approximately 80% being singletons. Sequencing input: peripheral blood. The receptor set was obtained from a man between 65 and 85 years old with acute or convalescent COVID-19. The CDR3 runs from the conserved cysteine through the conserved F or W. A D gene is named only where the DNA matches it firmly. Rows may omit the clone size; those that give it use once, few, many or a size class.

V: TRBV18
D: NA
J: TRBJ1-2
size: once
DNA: TGTGCCAGCTCGCCGGACAGCAACTATGGCTACACCTTC
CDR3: CASSPDSNYGYTF

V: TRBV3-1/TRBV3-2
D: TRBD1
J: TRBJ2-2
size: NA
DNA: TGTGCCAGCAGCCCCCGGGACAGGGGTGACACCGGGGAGCTGTTTTTT
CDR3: CASSPRDRGDTGELFF

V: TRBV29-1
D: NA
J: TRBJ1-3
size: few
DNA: TGCAGCGTTGCAAATTTAGAAGTCTCTGGAAACACCATATATTTT
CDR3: CSVANLEVSGNTIYF

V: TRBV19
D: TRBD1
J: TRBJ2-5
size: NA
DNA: TGTGCCAGTAGCGGGACAGTTAAAGAGACCCAGTACTTC
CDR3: CASSGTVKETQYF

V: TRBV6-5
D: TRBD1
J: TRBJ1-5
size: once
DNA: TGTGCCAGCAGGCGACAGGGGGATCAGCCCCAGCATTTT
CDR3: CASRRQGDQPQHF

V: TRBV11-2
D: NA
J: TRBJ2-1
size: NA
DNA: TGTGCCAGCAGCTTAGGGAGGGGGGGGAGCTCCTACAATGAGCAGTTCTTC
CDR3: CASSLGRGGSSYNEQFF

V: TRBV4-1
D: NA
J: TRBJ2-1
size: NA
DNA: TGCGCCAGCAGCCAACTCACCTCGAAGGGGACTTCCTACAATGAGCAGTTCTTC
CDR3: CASSQLTSKGTSYNEQFF

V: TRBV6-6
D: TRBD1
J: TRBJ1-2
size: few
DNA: TGTGCCAGCAGTTACCCAGACAGGGTTGAGGGCTACACCTTC
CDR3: CASSYPDRVEGYTF

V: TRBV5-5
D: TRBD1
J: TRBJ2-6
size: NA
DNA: TGTGCCAGCAGCTTAGGGACAGGTCCCTCTGGGGCCAACGTCCTGACTTTC
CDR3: CASSLGTGPSGANVLTF

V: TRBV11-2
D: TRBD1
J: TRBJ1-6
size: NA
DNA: TGTGCCAGCAGCTTCGGGACAGGGGGCCAGTCACCCCTCCACTTT
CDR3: CASSFGTGGQSPLHF

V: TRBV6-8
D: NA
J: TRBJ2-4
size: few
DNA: TGTGCCAGCAATCTGGGCGGGGATATGTCGTACTTC
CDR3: CASNLGGDMSYF

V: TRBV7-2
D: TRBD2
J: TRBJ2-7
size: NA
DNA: TGTGCCAGCAGCACCACCGGGACTAGCGGGACTTCCTACGAGCAGTACTTC
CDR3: CASSTTGTSGTSYEQYF

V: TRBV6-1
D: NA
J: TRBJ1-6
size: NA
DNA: TGTGCCAGCAGTGATGCTCCAGGCACATATAATTCACCCCTCCACTTT
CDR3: CASSDAPGTYNSPLHF

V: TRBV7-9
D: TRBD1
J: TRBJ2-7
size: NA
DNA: TGTGCCAGCAGCCCGGGACAGGGCTACGAGCAGTACTTC
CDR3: CASSPGQGYEQYF

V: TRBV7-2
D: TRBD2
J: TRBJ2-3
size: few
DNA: TGTGCCAGCAGCCCCCGCTTCAGCGGGGGGTATACGCAGTATTTT
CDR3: CASSPRFSGGYTQYF

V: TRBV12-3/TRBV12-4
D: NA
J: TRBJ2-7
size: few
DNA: TGTGCCAGCAGTTTCCCAGGAACCTACGAGCAGTACTTC
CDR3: CASSFPGTYEQYF

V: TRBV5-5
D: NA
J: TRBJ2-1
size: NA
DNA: TGTGCCAGCAGCCTAGAGTTAAGCTCCTACAATGAGCAGTTCTTC
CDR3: CASSLELSSYNEQFF

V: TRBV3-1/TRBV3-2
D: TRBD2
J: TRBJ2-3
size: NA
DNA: TGTGCCAGCAGCCCCCTCCTAGCGGGGGGGCGGAGAGATACGCAGTATTTT
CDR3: CASSPLLAGGRRDTQYF

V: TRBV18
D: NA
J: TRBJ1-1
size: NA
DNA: TGTGCCAGCTCACCGGGGCTCACTGAAGCTTTCTTT
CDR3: CASSPGLTEAFF

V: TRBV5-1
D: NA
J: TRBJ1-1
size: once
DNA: TGCGCCAGCAGCTTGTTTACGGGGAACACTGAAGCTTTCTTT
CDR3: CASSLFTGNTEAFF